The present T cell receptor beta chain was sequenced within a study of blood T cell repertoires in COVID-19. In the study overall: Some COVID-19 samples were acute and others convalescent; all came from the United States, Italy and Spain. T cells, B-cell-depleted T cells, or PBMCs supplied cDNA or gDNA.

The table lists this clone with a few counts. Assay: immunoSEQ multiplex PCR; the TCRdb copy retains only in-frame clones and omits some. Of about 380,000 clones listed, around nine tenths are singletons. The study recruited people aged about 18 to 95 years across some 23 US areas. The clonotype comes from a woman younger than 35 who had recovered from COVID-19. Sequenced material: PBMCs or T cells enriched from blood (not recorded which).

In DNA, the CDR3 is TGTGCCAGCAGAGCGAAGACAGGGGGCAACACTGAAGCTTTCTTT. This codes for CASRAKTGGNTEAFF. The rearrangement uses TRBV6-5 and TRBJ1-1; 10 nucleotides line up with TRBD1. V shed 6 bases and J 2 bases; nucleotides not matched to a gene: 6. The CDR3 consists of 15 residues. CDR1 and CDR2 (germline): MNHEY, SVGAGI.